The 22 T cell receptor beta chains reported below all come from one sample, sequenced in a study of blood T cell repertoires in COVID-19 (dated by TCRdb to 2018 to 2020). Library preparation used the immunoSEQ multiplex PCR assay. As stored in TCRdb, this immuneACCESS dataset retains in-frame rearrangements with V and J assigned. A fraction of the clones does not appear; measured against another copy, unresolved V genes explain less than half of the discrepancy, and the remainder lacks a known reason. The sample table contains fewer than 500,000 clones; only one count was recorded for approximately 86% of them. The top ten constitute about 0.65% of the sample. The sequencing sample was made of PBMCs or T cells enriched from blood (not recorded which). These receptor sequences come from a woman aged 18 to 35 who had recovered from COVID-19.

This clone was seen more than once but under ten times. The chain carries TRBV25-1 and TRBJ1-2, with a possible D match to TRBD1 (6 bases). The length of the CDR3 is 15 residues. Germline lookup yields CDR1 MGHDK and CDR2 SYGVNS. The V gene lost 3 bases and the J gene lost 6 bases, with 17 bases spanning the gap. CDR3 sequence: CASSDRLGGADGYTF. The CDR3 DNA sequence: TGTGCCAGCAGTGATAGGTTAGGGGGGGCCGATGGCTACACCTTC.

This rearrangement joins TRBV24-1 to TRBJ1-3; D might be TRBD1 (5 bases). Between the trimmed V and J ends, which lost 3 bases and 0 bases, there was a span of 14 bases. The CDR3 runs 17 residues. From germline, CDR1 is KGHDR and CDR2 SFDVKD. The CDR3 here is CATSDPRTFCSGNTIYF. CDR3 in DNA: TGTGCCACCAGTGATCCCAGGACATTTTGCTCTGGAAACACCATATATTTT.

The chain recombines TRBV7-9 with TRBJ1-2, with D unclear. The germline V gene has CDR1 SEHNR and CDR2 FQNEAQ (reference sequence). The length of the CDR3 is 16 residues. V lost 1 base, J lost 2 bases, and 14 bases lay in between. The CDR3 loop reads CASSLETPRLNYGYTF. The DNA of the CDR3 is TGTGCCAGCAGCTTAGAGACACCAAGATTAAACTATGGCTACACCTTC.

The V call is TRBV30, the J call TRBJ2-5, with D possibly matching TRBD1 (7 bases). Per germline, CDR1 GTSNPN and CDR2 SVGIG (reference sequence). V was cut by 8 bases and J by 5 bases, with 15 bases left in between. The CDR3 spans 12 residues. CDR3 amino acids: CARQGEAETQYF. DNA for the CDR3: TGTGCCCGTCAGGGGGAGGCGGAGACCCAGTACTTC.

Comment on this clone: This sample also contains other DNA sequences that code for the same CDR3. V gene TRBV5-6 combines with J gene TRBJ1-5, with D perhaps TRBD1 (6 bases). Deletions cut 2 bases from V and 2 bases from J, with 8 bases between. The CDR3 loop spans 14 amino acids. CDR1 is SGHDT, CDR2 YYEEEE, per germline. The DNA of the CDR3 is TGTGCCAGCAGCTTAGGGGGAGGCAATCAGCCCCAGCATTTT. Amino acid sequence: CASSLGGGNQPQHF.

This sequence joins TRBV11-3 and TRBJ2-7; no definite D call. Trimming pared 5 bases from V and 7 bases from J, leaving 18 bases between. The CDR3 is made up of 14 amino acids. CDR1 SGHNT and CDR2 YENEEA come from the germline V gene. The DNA for the CDR3 is TGTGCCAGCAGCCCCCCGGTCCCTCGTTGGGAGCAGTACTTC. Amino acid sequence: CASSPPVPRWEQYF. The complete variable domain, with remaining parts taken from reference TRBV11-3 and TRBJ2-7, reads EAGVVQSPRYKIIEKKQPVAFWCNPISGHNTLYWYLQNLGQGPELLIRYENEEAVDDSQLPKDRFSAERLKGVDSTLKIQPAELGDSAVYLCASSPPVPRWEQYFGPGTRLTVT.

The sample holds one count of this clone. V is TRBV2 and J is TRBJ1-1; 7 bases align to TRBD1. The CDR3 has 15 residues. Unmatched junction bases numbered 9, after V lost 7 bases and J lost 1 base. Germline loops: CDR1 SNHLY, CDR2 FYNNEI. The CDR3 protein is CASTIKGAGNTEAFF. CDR3 nucleotides: TGTGCCAGCACAATAAAGGGGGCGGGGAACACTGAAGCTTTCTTT. Looking up the rest from reference TRBV2 and TRBJ1-1 gives the full variable domain: EPEVTQTPSHQVTQMGQEVILRCVPISNHLYFYWYRQILGQKVEFLVSFYNNEISEKSEIFDDQFSVERPDGSNFTLKIRSTKLEDSAMYFCASTIKGAGNTEAFFGQGTRLTVV.

In nucleotides, the CDR3 is TGTGCCAGCAGCTTAGGGAGCAAAACTAACTATGGCTACACCTTC. Amino acids: CASSLGSKTNYGYTF. The gene calls are TRBV11-2 and TRBJ1-2; D is unresolved. Germline CDR1 and CDR2: SGHAT and FQNNGV. The CDR3 extends over 15 amino acids. Trimming stripped 1 base from V and 0 bases from J, with 9 bases between.

The chain recombines TRBV19 with TRBJ1-5; D uncertain. CDR3 length: 15 amino acids. Trimming removed 0 bases from V and 2 bases from J, with 8 bases in between. Per the germline V gene, CDR1 is LNHDA and CDR2 is SQIVND (reference sequence). The CDR3 nucleotides are TGTGCCAGTAGTATAGAGTATGAGGGCAATCAGCCCCAGCATTTT. It translates to CASSIEYEGNQPQHF.

J is TRBJ1-1 and V is TRBV6-2 or TRBV6-3; possible D gene TRBD1, 6 bases. The CDR3 is 13 residues long. V lost 5 bases, J lost 7 bases, and 14 bases lay in between. Per germline, CDR1 MNHEY and CDR2 SVGEGT. This CDR3 is CASSAHRALEAFF. DNA for the CDR3: TGTGCCAGCAGTGCACACAGGGCTCTTGAAGCTTTCTTT.

The chain combines TRBV2 with TRBJ1-4, with 7 bases that match TRBD1. The CDR3 extends over 14 amino acids. The V gene end was trimmed by 6 bases and the J gene end by 8 bases; junction bases not matched to a gene: 9. Germline assignment: CDR1 SNHLY and CDR2 FYNNEI. The CDR3 sequence: CASSLQGRNEKLFF. The CDR3 DNA sequence: TGTGCCAGCAGCCTACAGGGGAGGAACGAAAAACTGTTTTTT.

The rearrangement links TRBV10-2 to TRBJ1-5; tentatively, D is TRBD1 (6 bases). Trimming stripped 6 bases from V and 4 bases from J, with 10 bases between. The length of the CDR3 is 13 residues. Germline V gene data show CDR1 as WSHSY and CDR2 as SAAADI. CDR3 DNA sequence: TGCGCCAGCAGGTTAACAGGGAATCAGCCCCAGCATTTT. It translates to CASRLTGNQPQHF.

J is TRBJ2-2 and V is TRBV7-9; a weak D match, TRBD1 (6 bases). Germline V gene data show CDR1 as SEHNR and CDR2 as FQNEAQ (reference sequence). Trimming shortened V by 5 bases and J by 0 bases, and 16 bases separated the two germline ends. The CDR3 has 17 residues. As DNA, the CDR3 is TGTGCCAGCAGCCCAAACAGGGTAGGATCGAACACCGGGGAGCTGTTTTTT. Its protein is CASSPNRVGSNTGELFF.

The chain links TRBV2 to TRBJ1-4; D perhaps matches TRBD1 (5 bases). This CDR3 comprises 14 residues. Trimming shortened V by 7 bases and J by 0 bases, and 9 bases separated the two germline ends. CDR1 is SNHLY, CDR2 FYNNEI, per germline. The chain's CDR3 is CASKQETTNEKLFF. For the CDR3, the DNA is TGTGCCAGCAAACAGGAAACAACTAATGAAAAACTGTTTTTT.

The CDR3 DNA reads TGCGCCAGCAGCTCAACAGGGGGGAACACTGAAGCTTTCTTT. Its protein is CASSSTGGNTEAFF. V gene TRBV5-1 combines with J gene TRBJ1-1, with TRBD1 matching 8 bases. The germline gives CDR1 SGHRS, CDR2 YFSETQ. The J segment lost 1 base and the V segment lost 3 bases, leaving 2 bases of the junction unmatched. This CDR3 spans 14 amino acids.

The genes are TRBV4-1 and TRBJ2-7; 12 bases map to TRBD1. V gave up 4 bases and J gave up 11 bases; unmatched junction bases: 12. This CDR3 region has 15 residues. CDR1 is MGHRA, CDR2 YSYEKL, per germline. The CDR3 DNA reads as TGCGCCAGCAGCCCCACAGCCGGGACAGGGGGCCCTAAGTACTTC. Protein sequence: CASSPTAGTGGPKYF.

The chain joins TRBV5-1 to TRBJ1-1; D ambiguous. CDR1 is SGHRS and CDR2 is YFSETQ in the germline V gene. Trimming removed 4 bases from V and 5 bases from J, with 12 bases in between. The CDR3 loop spans 13 amino acids. Here the CDR3 reads CASSRNGGTEAFF. CDR3 DNA: TGCGCCAGCAGCCGGAACGGCGGGACTGAAGCTTTCTTT.

The chain recombines TRBV7-2 with TRBJ2-1; 15 bases map to TRBD2. CDR3 size: 18 residues. Germline V lookup: CDR1 SGHTA, CDR2 FQGNSA. Trimming cost V 5 bases and J 2 bases; bases outside gene matches: 7. The CDR3 region has the DNA TGTGCCAGCAGCCTAACCGGGACTAGCGGGGGGCCCTACAATGAGCAGTTCTTC. It encodes CASSLTGTSGGPYNEQFF.

The rearrangement uses TRBV19 and TRBJ1-1, with D perhaps matching TRBD1 (5 bases). V was cut by 6 bases and J by 7 bases, with 9 bases left in between. The CDR3 is 11 amino acids. Germline assignment: CDR1 LNHDA and CDR2 SQIVND (reference sequence). This CDR3 is CASSETDEAFF. The CDR3 DNA reads as TGTGCCAGTAGCGAGACAGATGAAGCTTTCTTT.

In DNA form, the CDR3 reads TGTGCCAGCTCACCAGGGACAGGAAAGAACACTGAAGCTTTCTTT. It specifies CASSPGTGKNTEAFF. The chain employs TRBV18 and TRBJ1-1; 8 bases match TRBD1. CDR3 length: 15 amino acids. V dropped 2 bases and J dropped 1; count of bases not matched to a gene: 3. The germline V gene has CDR1 KGHSH and CDR2 LQKENI.

This sequence joins TRBV27 and TRBJ2-3, with TRBD1 as a possible D gene (8 bases). The length of the CDR3 is 15 residues. Germline values: CDR1 MNHEY, CDR2 SMNVEV (reference sequence). Trimming stripped 7 bases from V and 1 base from J, with 15 bases between. In nucleotides, the CDR3 is TGTGCCAGCAAAAGGACAGGGAGGGGCACAGATACGCAGTATTTT. Its protein is CASKRTGRGTDTQYF.

J is TRBJ1-1 and V is TRBV28; 8 nucleotides align to TRBD1. Per germline, CDR1 MDHEN and CDR2 SYDVKM. There are 14 residues in the CDR3. Trimming at V came to 7 bases and at J to 4 bases, leaving 8 bases not matched to a gene. The CDR3 here is CASTTQGAGTEAFF. CDR3 DNA sequence: TGTGCCAGCACTACGCAGGGGGCAGGCACTGAAGCTTTCTTT.